The 30 T cell receptor beta chains given below trace back to one sample, sequenced in a study of T cell repertoires in cytomegalovirus infection. TCRdb fed the reads into MiXCR, producing one record per CDR3 protein. Of more than 350,000 distinct CDR3 sequences listed, roughly 30% were seen once; the top ten hold roughly an eighth. The sample was PBMCs. These receptors originate from a human donor in good health (CMV status not recorded). Some clones in this sample may be carry-over from other donors' samples.

The chain couples TRBV12-3 or TRBV12-4 to TRBJ2-2; 7 nucleotides agree with TRBD2. The CDR3 has 16 amino acids. The trim removed 3 bases at V and 6 bases at J, leaving 10 bases unmatched. This chain's CDR3 is CASSLWAGDGPGELFF. The DNA of the CDR3 is TGTGCCAGCAGTTTGTGGGCGGGGGATGGCCCCGGGGAGCTGTTTTTT.

This clonotype was seen only a few times. The rearrangement joins TRBV28 to TRBJ2-5; unclear D gene. This CDR3 contains 13 residues. Germline-derived CDR1 and CDR2 are MDHEN and SYDVKM. V lost 4 bases to trimming and J lost 5 bases, with 11 bases between them. CDR3 loop: CASSSPVGETQYF. The CDR3 DNA sequence: TGTGCCAGCAGTTCACCGGTCGGGGAGACCCAGTACTTC. The full variable domain, its missing parts supplied by reference TRBV28 and TRBJ2-5, is DVKVTQSSRYLVKRTGEKVFLECVQDMDHENMFWYRQDPGLGLRLIYFSYDVKMKEKGDIPEGYSVSREKKERFSLILESASTNQTSMYLCASSSPVGETQYFGPGTRLLVL.

The chain employs TRBV29-1 and TRBJ1-1; D gene uncertain. CDR1 and CDR2 (germline): SQVTM, ANQGSEA. This CDR3 is 12 amino acids long. V was pared by 4 bases and J by 1 base, with 7 bases between. Here the CDR3 reads CSVGPTNTEAFF. For the CDR3, the DNA is TGCAGCGTTGGCCCTACGAACACTGAAGCTTTCTTT.

This chain connects TRBV12-3 or TRBV12-4 to TRBJ1-5, with TRBD1 as a possible D gene (5 bases). The CDR3 extends over 15 amino acids. V was cut by 5 bases and J by 2 bases, with 13 bases left in between. In DNA, the CDR3 is TGTGCCAGCAGTCCGACGGGACGGGGCAATCAGCCCCAGCATTTT. It yields the protein CASSPTGRGNQPQHF.

A remark on this clonotype: One end of the junction varies from germline; a read error may be responsible. The chain couples TRBV6-1 to TRBJ2-6; 7 bases match TRBD1. Germline values: CDR1 MNHNS, CDR2 SASEGT. There are 16 residues in the CDR3. CDR3 DNA: TGTGCCAGCAGTTTGGGACAGCCCTCTTGGGCCAACGTCCTGACTTTC. Amino acids: CASSLGQPSWANVLTF.

The chain links TRBV5-6 to TRBJ1-3, with D perhaps matching TRBD1 (5 bases). In germline, CDR1 is SGHDT, CDR2 YYEEEE. The V end lost 0 bases, the J end lost 2 bases, and 9 bases lay between the germline ends. The CDR3 has 15 amino acids. The CDR3 loop is CASSLVAGAGNTIYF. CDR3 coding DNA: TGTGCCAGCAGCTTGGTTGCGGGGGCTGGAAACACCATATATTTT.

With regard to this clonotype: The junction departs from germline at one end; a sequencing error may be responsible. The V gene is TRBV23-1, the J gene TRBJ1-5; possible D gene TRBD1, 6 bases. TRBV23-1 is recorded as an ORF, its role being uncertain. The CDR3 extends over 16 amino acids. CDR3 loop: CASSQQVSGAHQHQHF. Here the CDR3 DNA reads TGCGCCAGCAGTCAACAGGTGTCAGGGGCTCATCAGCACCAGCATTTT.

The CDR3 here is CASSLRILSSGTEAFF. CDR3 DNA sequence: TGTGCCAGCAGTTTACGGATTCTCTCAAGTGGCACTGAAGCTTTCTTT. The chain carries TRBV6-2 or TRBV6-3 and TRBJ1-1; no reliable D call. This CDR3 comprises 16 residues. Germline V lookup: CDR1 MNHEY, CDR2 SVGEGT. The V gene lost 4 bases and the J gene lost 4 bases, with 19 bases spanning the gap.

The V and J genes are TRBV27 and TRBJ2-7; D call uncertain. There are 13 residues in the CDR3. Per the germline V gene, CDR1 is MNHEY and CDR2 is SMNVEV (reference sequence). Deletions cut 3 bases from V and 6 bases from J, with 12 bases between. The CDR3 spells CASSLSPVREQYF. CDR3 in DNA: TGTGCCAGCAGTTTGTCCCCAGTGCGCGAGCAGTACTTC.

The chain combines TRBV7-2 with TRBJ2-3; D may be TRBD1 (6 bases). The germline V and J ends were trimmed by 1 base and 0 bases, with 17 bases remaining between them. Germline CDR1 reads SGHTA; CDR2 reads FQGNSA. The CDR3 runs 18 residues. The CDR3 DNA follows: TGTGCCAGCAGCTTAGGACCTGGTCAGGGGTCTAGCACAGATACGCAGTATTTT. Translated, it gives CASSLGPGQGSSTDTQYF.

A remark on this clonotype: Mismatch with germline at one junction end may stem from a read error. CDR3 amino acids: CASNLPSNRVKRGNQPQHF. As DNA, the CDR3 is TGTGCCAGCAACTTACCCTCCAACAGGGTTAAGCGTGGCAATCAGCCCCAGCATTTT. The rearrangement links TRBV7-3 to TRBJ1-5; perhaps TRBD1 as D (6 bases). The CDR3 covers 19 residues. Per germline, CDR1 SGHTA and CDR2 FQGTGA.

On this clonotype: One base away lies a much larger clone, so this may be a sequencing read error. The chain is built from TRBV7-2 and TRBJ2-7, with unresolved D. The CDR3 totals 14 residues. CDR1 and CDR2 from the germline V gene are SGHTA and FQGNSA. The chain's CDR3 is CASSLVVNSYEHYF. The CDR3 DNA reads as TGTGCCAGCAGCTTAGTCGTTAATTCCTACGAGCATTACTTC. The full variable domain, its missing parts supplied by reference TRBV7-2 and TRBJ2-7, is GAGVSQSPSNKVTEKGKDVELRCDPISGHTALYWYRQSLGQGLEFLIYFQGNSAPDKSGLPSDRFSAERTGGSVSTLTIQRTQQEDSAVYLCASSLVVNSYEHYFGPGTRLTVT.

The CDR3 DNA follows: TGCGCCAGCAGACCTACAGGGAACACTAACTATGGCTACACCTTC. It translates to CASRPTGNTNYGYTF. V usage is TRBV10-2 and J usage is TRBJ1-2; the D gene is possibly TRBD1 (6 bases). The CDR3 has 15 residues. Germline V gives CDR1 WSHSY, CDR2 SAAADI. Trimming removed 6 bases from V and 0 bases from J, with 14 bases in between.

The chain is built from TRBV11-2 and TRBJ2-1, with 15 bases identical to TRBD2. Trimming removed 3 bases from V and 10 bases from J; junction bases left unmatched: 10. Looked up from germline, CDR1 is SGHAT and CDR2 is FQNNGV. The CDR3 extends over 17 amino acids. The DNA for the CDR3 is TGTGCCAGCAGCTTCGCCGGGACTAGCGGGGGGCTGAGGGAGCAGTTCTTC. Encoded protein: CASSFAGTSGGLREQFF.

The chain is built from TRBV6-2 or TRBV6-3 and TRBJ2-5; D is unresolved. Deletions cut 7 bases from V and 8 bases from J, with 14 bases between. The germline V gene encodes CDR1 MNHEY and CDR2 SVGEGT. This CDR3 has 12 residues. The CDR3 DNA reads as TGTGCCAGCAACAAGTGGGAAGGTACCCAGTACTTC. This codes for CASNKWEGTQYF.

This clonotype has ten or more counts. The genes are TRBV6-1 and TRBJ1-1, with D possibly being TRBD1 (6 bases). This CDR3 contains 15 residues. The ends were cut back, 5 bases at V and 4 bases at J, with 17 bases in the middle. Germline V gives CDR1 MNHNS, CDR2 SASEGT. The CDR3 reads CASSLRDIHFTEAFF. Written as DNA, the CDR3 is TGTGCCAGCAGTCTCCGGGACATCCACTTCACTGAAGCTTTCTTT.

As regards this clonotype: This may be a read error: a much more frequent sequence differs by one nucleotide. The rearrangement uses TRBV5-4 and TRBJ2-5; 9 nucleotides line up with TRBD1. From germline, CDR1 is SGHNT and CDR2 YYREEE (reference sequence). The CDR3 has 15 residues. With V trimmed by 3 bases and J by 1 base, 4 bases remained unmatched. The chain's CDR3 is CASSSRDRVQETQYF. CDR3 in DNA: TGTGCCAGCAGCTCCCGGGACAGGGTCCAAGAGACCCAGTACTTC.

This clonotype was seen a handful of times. This chain links TRBV14 with TRBJ1-2; weak D call: TRBD1 (5 bases). Between the trimmed V and J ends, which lost 0 bases and 6 bases, there was a span of 20 bases. Germline V gives CDR1 SGHDN, CDR2 FVKESK. This CDR3 is 17 amino acids long. CDR3 loop: CASSQEGGRVPPHGYTF. In nucleotides, the CDR3 is TGTGCCAGCAGCCAAGAGGGCGGCAGGGTCCCACCCCATGGCTACACCTTC.

Remarks on this clonotype: This may stem from a read error, because a much larger clone lies one nucleotide away. V usage is TRBV7-2 and J usage is TRBJ2-7, with D unresolved. Trimming took 3 bases from V and 1 from J, leaving 13 bases between them. Per the germline V gene, CDR1 is SGHTA and CDR2 is FQGNSA. The CDR3 runs to 15 residues. CDR3 sequence: CASSFYTVESYEQYF. CDR3 bases: TGTGCCAGCAGCTTCTACACAGTGGAATCCTACGAGCAGTACTTC.

The chain joins TRBV6-6 to TRBJ1-6; the D gene is possibly TRBD1 (5 bases). CDR3 length equals 15 residues. The germline gives CDR1 MNHNY, CDR2 SVGAGI (reference sequence). Trimming took 0 bases from V and 11 from J, leaving 14 bases between them. The DNA for the CDR3 is TGTGCCAGCAGTTACTCAAGAGGGACCAAAACACCCCTCCACTTT. Encoded protein: CASSYSRGTKTPLHF.

This clonotype has more than one count but fewer than ten. J is TRBJ2-1 and V is TRBV7-9; TRBD1 matches at 9 bases. V shed 4 bases and J 9 bases; nucleotides not matched to a gene: 13. Germline CDR1 reads SEHNR; CDR2 reads FQNEAQ (reference sequence). The CDR3 consists of 16 residues. The CDR3, as DNA: TGTGCCAGCAGCTACCGGGACAGGGCCCTTCGGGGTGAGCAGTTCTTC. Translated: CASSYRDRALRGEQFF.

J is TRBJ2-5 and V is TRBV12-3 or TRBV12-4; perhaps TRBD1 as D (7 bases). This CDR3 contains 13 residues. Trimming stripped 6 bases from V and 7 bases from J, with 15 bases between. The CDR3 reads CASRFQGGGTQYF. The CDR3 nucleotides read TGTGCCAGCAGGTTTCAGGGGGGAGGGACCCAGTACTTC.

A word on this clonotype: A much more abundant neighbour one base away suggests this may be a read error. This chain uses TRBV20-1 with TRBJ2-1; TRBD1 aligns across 8 bases. The CDR3 consists of 17 residues. Germline values: CDR1 DFQATT, CDR2 SNEGSKA (reference sequence). In DNA form, the CDR3 reads TGCAGTGCTAGAGACTTCGGACAGGGAAGAAGGTACAAGGAGCAGTTCTTC. Its translation: CSARDFGQGRRYKEQFF.

Notes on this clonotype: A read error may be the cause here, since a much bigger clone is one base away. CDR3 DNA sequence: TGTGCCAGCAGCTCTTTTGGGGGGGGCGCGGAGCCCCAGTACTTC. This gives the protein CASSSFGGGAEPQYF. The chain has TRBV11-2 and TRBJ2-5, with a weak D call TRBD2 (7 bases). V was trimmed by 4 bases and J by 9 bases, leaving 21 bases between them. The CDR3 consists of 15 residues. Germline V CDR1 and CDR2: SGHAT, FQNNGV.

Many counts were recorded for this clonotype. The chain uses TRBV7-2 and TRBJ2-7; 10 positions agree with TRBD1. Per the germline V gene, CDR1 is SGHTA and CDR2 is FQGNSA. Germline trimming cut 3 bases from V and 7 bases from J; bases unmatched to any gene: 6. CDR3 size: 14 residues. The CDR3 loop is CASSFRQGAREQYF. CDR3 bases: TGTGCCAGCAGCTTTCGACAGGGGGCTAGAGAGCAGTACTTC.

The chain is built from TRBV6-1 and TRBJ2-7, with 9 bases aligning to TRBD1. CDR3 length: 13 amino acids. The germline gives CDR1 MNHNS, CDR2 SASEGT. J lost 4 bases, V lost 7 bases, and 5 bases had no gene match. CDR3 loop: CASTMGQGYEQYF. The CDR3 DNA reads as TGTGCCAGCACAATGGGACAGGGTTACGAGCAGTACTTC.

This clonotype was picked up one time. The junction differs from germline at one of its ends, possibly a read error. This chain uses TRBV6-8 with TRBJ2-7; no firm D call. CDR3 length: 14 amino acids. Germline-derived CDR1 and CDR2 are MNHGY and SAAAGT. Here the CDR3 reads CASSYSGLSYAQYF. The CDR3 DNA sequence: TGTGCCAGCAGTTATTCCGGGCTGTCCTACGCGCAGTACTTC.

This clonotype was counted between two and nine times. The chain carries TRBV12-3 or TRBV12-4 and TRBJ2-3, with 9 bases lining up with TRBD2. The CDR3 has 15 amino acids. With V trimmed by 4 bases and J by 3 bases, 5 bases remained unmatched. Here the CDR3 DNA reads TGTGCCAGCAGTTCCAGCGGGGGGCCGACAGATACGCAGTATTTT. Its protein is CASSSSGGPTDTQYF.

Concerning this clonotype itself: Given the absence of the conserved phenylalanine or tryptophan at the CDR3 end, a read error is likely. The chain employs TRBV27 and TRBJ2-4; maybe TRBD2 (5 bases). V shed 5 bases and J shed 6 bases, with 20 bases lying between them. Per the germline V gene, CDR1 is MNHEY and CDR2 is SMNVEV (reference sequence). This CDR3 has 16 residues. This CDR3 reads CASSTPEQRQINIQYL. CDR3 bases: TGTGCCAGCAGTACCCCCGAACAGCGGCAAATAAACATTCAGTACTTA.

The rearrangement joins TRBV30 to TRBJ2-5; TRBD2 agrees at 8 bases. The CDR3 consists of 14 residues. Germline loops: CDR1 GTSNPN, CDR2 SVGIG (reference sequence). Germline trimming cut 3 bases from V and 4 bases from J; bases unmatched to any gene: 7. The CDR3 bases are TGTGCCTGGAGCCCGGGGGGGGCGGGAGAGACCCAGTACTTC. This gives the protein CAWSPGGAGETQYF.